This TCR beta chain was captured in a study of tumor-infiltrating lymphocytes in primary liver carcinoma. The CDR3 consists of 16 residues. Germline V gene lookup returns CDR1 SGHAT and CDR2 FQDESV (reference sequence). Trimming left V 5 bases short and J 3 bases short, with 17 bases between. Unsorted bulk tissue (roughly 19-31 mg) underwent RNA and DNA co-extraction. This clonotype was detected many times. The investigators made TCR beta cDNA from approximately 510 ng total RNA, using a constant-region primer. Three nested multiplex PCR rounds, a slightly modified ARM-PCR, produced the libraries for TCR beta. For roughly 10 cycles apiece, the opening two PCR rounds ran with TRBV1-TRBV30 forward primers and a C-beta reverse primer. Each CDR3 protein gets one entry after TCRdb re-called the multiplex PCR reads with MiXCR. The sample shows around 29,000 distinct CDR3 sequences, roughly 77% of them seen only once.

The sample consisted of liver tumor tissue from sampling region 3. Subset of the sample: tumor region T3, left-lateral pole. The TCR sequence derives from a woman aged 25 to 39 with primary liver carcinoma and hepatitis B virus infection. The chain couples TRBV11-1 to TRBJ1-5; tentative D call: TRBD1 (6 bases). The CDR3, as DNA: TGTGCCAGCAGCCCAATCTCGACAGGACTCAATCAGCCCCAGCATTTT. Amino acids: CASSPISTGLNQPQHF. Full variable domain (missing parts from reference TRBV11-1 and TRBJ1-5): EAEVAQSPRYKITEKSQAVAFWCDPISGHATLYWYRQILGQGPELLVQFQDESVVDDSQLPKDRFSAERLKGVDSTLKIQPAELGDSAMYLCASSPISTGLNQPQHFGDGTRLSIL.